The clone carrying this T cell receptor beta chain was detected once. The data belong to a study of blood T cell repertoires in COVID-19. About the research overall: Acute and convalescent COVID-19 samples came from the United States, Italy and Spain. T cells, B-cell-depleted T cells, or PBMCs provided the cDNA or gDNA that served as material.

This CDR3 region has 11 residues. With 6 bases removed from V and 2 bases from J, the gap between germline ends came to 4 bases. Germline values: CDR1 MDHEN, CDR2 SYDVKM. Using immunoSEQ multiplex PCR, the repertoire was profiled, and TCRdb retains in-frame clones only, with some absent. The data contain over 65,000 clones, more than 75% of them singletons. Sequenced: peripheral blood. The chain links TRBV28 to TRBJ1-1, with unresolved D. The origin of this receptor is a woman aged 55-70 years with acute or convalescent COVID-19. CDR3 sequence: CASSVNTEAFF. The CDR3 coding sequence is TGTGCCAGCAGCGTAAACACTGAAGCTTTCTTT.